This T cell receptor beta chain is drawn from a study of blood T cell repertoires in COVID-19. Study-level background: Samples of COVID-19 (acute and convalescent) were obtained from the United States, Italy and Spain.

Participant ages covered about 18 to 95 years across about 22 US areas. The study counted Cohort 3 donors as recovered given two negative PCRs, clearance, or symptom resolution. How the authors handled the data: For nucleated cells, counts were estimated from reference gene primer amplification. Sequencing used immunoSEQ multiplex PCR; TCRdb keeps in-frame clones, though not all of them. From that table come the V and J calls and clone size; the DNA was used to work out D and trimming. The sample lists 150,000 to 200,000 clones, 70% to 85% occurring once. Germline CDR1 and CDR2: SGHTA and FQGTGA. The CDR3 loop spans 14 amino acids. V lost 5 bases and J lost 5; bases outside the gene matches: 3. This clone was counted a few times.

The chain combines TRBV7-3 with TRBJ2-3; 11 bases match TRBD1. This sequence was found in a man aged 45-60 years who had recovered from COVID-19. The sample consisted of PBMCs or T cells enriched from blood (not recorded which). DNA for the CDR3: TGTGCCAGCAGCCCCGGGACAGGGGGAGATACGCAGTATTTT. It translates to CASSPGTGGDTQYF.